A single sample gave rise to the 26 T cell receptor beta chains below, sequenced in a study of T cells after yellow fever vaccination. TCRdb itself ran the 5' RACE reads through MiXCR, one entry per CDR3 protein. The data hold about 300,000 distinct CDR3 sequences, with 3% to 4.5% observed a single time. The material was PBMCs, obtained 5 days after the yellow fever booster vaccination. The source is a young man who received the YFV17D yellow fever vaccine.

This clonotype has at least ten counts. This chain connects TRBV7-3 to TRBJ2-3, with 10 nucleotides matching TRBD2. The CDR3 spans 16 residues. Germline assignment: CDR1 SGHTA and CDR2 FQGTGA. V was clipped by 5 bases and J by 2 bases; unmatched bases: 7. CDR3 DNA sequence: TGTGCCAGCAGCCCCGGACTAGCGGCGGTCACAGATACGCAGTATTTT. This codes for CASSPGLAAVTDTQYF.

The J gene is TRBJ2-7, the V gene TRBV5-4; TRBD2 might be the D (5 bases). Trimming removed 2 bases from V and 6 bases from J, with 15 bases in between. This CDR3 has 14 residues. Germline values: CDR1 SGHNT, CDR2 YYREEE (reference sequence). CDR3 sequence (DNA): TGTGCCAGCAGCTTTGGCCCCCCGGAGGTCGAGCAGTACTTC. This encodes CASSFGPPEVEQYF.

There are a few counts of this clonotype. This chain connects TRBV20-1 to TRBJ1-1; 9 bases are shared with TRBD1. Germline V gene data show CDR1 as DFQATT and CDR2 as SNEGSKA (reference sequence). The CDR3 spans 17 residues. Germline trimming cut 4 bases from V and 4 bases from J; bases unmatched to any gene: 16. CDR3 nucleotide sequence: TGCAGTGCTACTGGAGCCGGGACAGGGCCCCCGAGCACTGAAGCTTTCTTT. It specifies CSATGAGTGPPSTEAFF.

V and J are TRBV7-2 and TRBJ2-5; weak D call: TRBD2 (6 bases). The CDR3 has 14 amino acids. The V end was cut by 6 bases, the J end by 2 bases, with 13 bases between. Looked up from germline, CDR1 is SGHTA and CDR2 is FQGNSA. CDR3 region: CASRTGTVQETQYF. The DNA for the CDR3 is TGTGCCAGCAGGACCGGGACTGTACAAGAGACCCAGTACTTC.

The sample holds a few counts of this clonotype. This chain uses TRBV2 with TRBJ2-7; TRBD1 matches 11 bases. With 6 bases clipped from V and 6 bases from J, the junction kept 7 bases outside the gene matches. The CDR3 loop spans 14 amino acids. Germline values: CDR1 SNHLY, CDR2 FYNNEI. CDR3 sequence reads: CASRTTGTGGEQYV. In nucleotides, the CDR3 is TGTGCCAGCAGGACAACCGGGACAGGGGGCGAGCAGTACGTC.

At least ten counts were recorded for this clonotype. This sequence joins TRBV4-1 and TRBJ2-1, with no clear D. This CDR3 region has 12 residues. Germline V gene sequence: CDR1 MGHRA, CDR2 YSYEKL. Trimming took off 8 bases at V and 5 bases at J, with 10 bases between the two ends. CDR3 sequence (DNA): TGCGCCAGCCAGGCAGCGAACAATGAGCAGTTCTTC. Its translation: CASQAANNEQFF.

This rearrangement joins TRBV12-3 or TRBV12-4 to TRBJ1-5; D is undetermined. V lost 3 bases to trimming and J lost 5 bases, with 5 bases between them. This CDR3 contains 12 residues. In DNA, the CDR3 is TGTGCCAGCAGTTTGATGGATCAGCCCCAGCATTTT. It specifies CASSLMDQPQHF.

In this sample, this clonotype turned up many times. The genes are TRBV5-1 and TRBJ2-7; 9 bases are a match to TRBD1. The J segment lost 5 bases and the V segment lost 4 bases, leaving 7 bases of the junction unmatched. Germline V gene data show CDR1 as SGHRS and CDR2 as YFSETQ. The CDR3 length is 14 residues. The chain's CDR3 is CASSQGTGSNEQYF. The CDR3 DNA reads TGCGCCAGCAGCCAAGGGACAGGGTCCAACGAGCAGTACTTC.

This clonotype was counted ten times or more. The genes are TRBV12-3 or TRBV12-4 and TRBJ2-1; the match to TRBD2 covers 7 bases. The CDR3 extends over 15 amino acids. J lost 5 bases, V lost 10 bases, and 14 bases had no gene match. The CDR3 loop reads CATLRALAGDNEQFF. DNA for the CDR3: TGTGCCACCCTAAGGGCGCTGGCGGGAGACAATGAGCAGTTCTTC.

This clonotype came up many times. The J gene is TRBJ2-7, the V gene TRBV28; D gene uncertain. CDR3 length: 14 residues. Germline assignment: CDR1 MDHEN and CDR2 SYDVKM. V was shortened by 6 bases and J by 2 bases, with 14 bases between the two germline ends. The CDR3 spells CASRPPDSPYEQYV. The CDR3 DNA reads as TGTGCCAGCAGACCCCCCGATAGTCCCTACGAGCAGTACGTC.

This clonotype was picked up a small number of times. The rearrangement uses TRBV4-2 and TRBJ2-7, with TRBD2 identical over 10 bases. This CDR3 is 16 amino acids long. Germline loops: CDR1 LGHNA, CDR2 YNFKEQ. V gave up 4 bases and J gave up 4 bases; unmatched junction bases: 10. This CDR3 reads CASSLTGTSAGYEQYF. In nucleotides, the CDR3 is TGTGCCAGCAGCCTTACCGGGACTAGCGCCGGATACGAGCAGTACTTC.

This clonotype came up a few times. The chain has TRBV5-1 and TRBJ1-2; 8 nucleotides align to TRBD1. CDR1 is SGHRS and CDR2 is YFSETQ in the germline V gene. This CDR3 spans 14 amino acids. V lost 0 bases to trimming and J lost 6 bases; unmatched junction nucleotides: 4. CDR3 in DNA: TGCGCCAGCAGCTTGGATTCAGGGGGCAATGGCTACACCTTC. Its translation: CASSLDSGGNGYTF.

Ten or more counts support this clonotype. V gene TRBV5-1 combines with J gene TRBJ2-1; 12 bases fit TRBD2. This CDR3 has 14 residues. The J segment lost 8 bases and the V segment lost 4 bases, leaving 4 bases of the junction unmatched. Germline-derived CDR1 and CDR2 are SGHRS and YFSETQ. CDR3 loop: CASSKTSGGHEQFF. The DNA for the CDR3 is TGCGCCAGCAGCAAGACTAGCGGGGGACATGAGCAGTTCTTC.

This clonotype was found many times. This chain links TRBV28 with TRBJ2-5, with D unclear. V was pared by 3 bases and J by 4 bases, with 15 bases between. Germline CDR1 MDHEN, CDR2 SYDVKM. The length of the CDR3 is 15 residues. CDR3 loop: CASSFIEKTPETQYF. The CDR3 nucleotides read TGTGCCAGCAGTTTTATAGAAAAGACCCCAGAGACCCAGTACTTC.

This clonotype was counted only a few times. This chain uses TRBV5-1 with TRBJ2-3; TRBD2 matches at 13 bases. Germline V gene sequence: CDR1 SGHRS, CDR2 YFSETQ. The V gene end was trimmed by 7 bases and the J gene end by 4 bases; junction bases not matched to a gene: 6. This CDR3 spans 15 amino acids. The CDR3 DNA follows: TGCGCCAGCGGCCCCGGGACTAGCGGGGCAGATACGCAGTATTTT. Amino acids: CASGPGTSGADTQYF. The variable domain in full, with the rest retrieved from reference TRBV5-1 and TRBJ2-3, is KAGVTQTPRYLIKTRGQQVTLSCSPISGHRSVSWYQQTPGQGLQFLFEYFSETQRNKGNFPGRFSGRQFSNSRSEMNVSTLELGDSALYLCASGPGTSGADTQYFGPGTRLTVL.

Many counts were recorded for this clonotype. The chain uses TRBV7-4 and TRBJ1-4, with D unclear. CDR1 is SGHVT and CDR2 is SQSDAQ in the germline V gene. CDR3 length: 15 residues. Trimming shortened V by 5 bases and J by 4 bases, and 14 bases separated the two germline ends. The CDR3 loop is CASSQRRPINEKLFF. CDR3 DNA: TGTGCCAGCAGCCAACGACGCCCTATTAATGAAAAACTGTTTTTT.

This chain joins TRBV4-3 and TRBJ2-7, with D maybe TRBD2 (7 bases). Germline V gives CDR1 LGHNA, CDR2 YSLEER. The V end was cut by 4 bases, the J end by 3 bases, with 16 bases between. The CDR3 runs to 15 residues. The CDR3 DNA follows: TGCGCCAGCAGCCGACAAGAGGGGGAGGGCTACGAGCAGTACTTC. Translating gives CASSRQEGEGYEQYF.

This clonotype was detected many times. One end of the junction varies from germline; a read error may be responsible. The rearrangement joins TRBV7-2 to TRBJ2-4, with D possibly TRBD1 on 5 matching bases. The CDR3 covers 13 residues. Germline V gene sequence: CDR1 SGHTA, CDR2 FQGNSA. The chain's CDR3 is CASSLGTDSFLDF. The CDR3 DNA follows: TGTGCCAGCAGCTTAGGGACCGACAGTTTCCTTGACTTC. Filled out from reference TRBV7-2 and TRBJ2-4, the complete variable domain reads GAGVSQSPSNKVTEKGKDVELRCDPISGHTALYWYRQSLGQGLEFLIYFQGNSAPDKSGLPSDRFSAERTGGSVSTLTIQRTQQEDSAVYLCASSLGTDSFLDFGAGTRLSVL.

This clonotype was detected many times. The chain carries TRBV20-1 and TRBJ2-1, with 8 bases matching TRBD1. The CDR3 consists of 15 residues. Germline V CDR1 and CDR2: DFQATT, SNEGSKA (reference sequence). The V segment lost 1 base and the J segment 2 bases; nucleotides outside the gene matches: 4. The CDR3 nucleotides read TGCAGTGCTAGAGGGCGGACAGGGACCTACAATGAGCAGTTCTTC. It translates to CSARGRTGTYNEQFF.

The CDR3 DNA sequence: TGTGCCAGCAGCCAAGGGACCTCTAGCTATGGCTACACCTTC. This encodes CASSQGTSSYGYTF. The chain uses TRBV14 and TRBJ1-2; D uncertain. CDR1 and CDR2 (germline): SGHDN, FVKESK. V lost 1 base, J lost 4 bases, and 10 bases lay in between. The CDR3 totals 14 residues.

The chain has TRBV7-2 and TRBJ2-2; possibly TRBD2 for D (5 bases). The ends were cut back, 5 bases at V and 6 bases at J, with 10 bases in the middle. Germline lookup yields CDR1 SGHTA and CDR2 FQGNSA. The CDR3 sequence is 13 residues long. CDR3 in amino acids: CASSAARAGELFF. CDR3 DNA sequence: TGTGCCAGCAGCGCCGCGAGGGCCGGGGAGCTGTTTTTT.

The chain recombines TRBV18 with TRBJ2-1, with TRBD2 matching over 11 bases. Germline-derived CDR1 and CDR2 are KGHSH and LQKENI. The CDR3 runs to 16 residues. V shed 1 base, J shed 5 bases, and the junction held 4 bases outside the gene matches. The CDR3 sequence: CASSPLLAGGHNEQFF. As DNA, the CDR3 is TGTGCCAGCTCACCACTGCTAGCGGGGGGCCACAATGAGCAGTTCTTC.

The chain combines TRBV24-1 with TRBJ2-5; D call uncertain. The CDR3 runs 13 residues. Trimming stripped 3 bases from V and 2 bases from J, with 6 bases between. Germline V gene data show CDR1 as KGHDR and CDR2 as SFDVKD. CDR3 nucleotides: TGTGCCACCAGTGATCGTCGGCAAGAGACCCAGTACTTC. It translates to CATSDRRQETQYF.

This clonotype was observed at least ten times. The chain is built from TRBV29-1 and TRBJ1-3; tentative D call: TRBD1 (6 bases). Trimming cost V 3 bases and J 2 bases, with 17 bases left between them. The germline V gene has CDR1 SQVTM and CDR2 ANQGSEA. The CDR3 runs to 16 residues. The DNA for the CDR3 is TGCAGCGTTGAGGTTCCCCGGGACACAGCTGGAAACACCATATATTTT. Its protein is CSVEVPRDTAGNTIYF.

This clonotype was recorded at least ten times. This chain uses TRBV20-1 with TRBJ2-3, with D maybe TRBD1 (6 bases). Deletions cut 0 bases from V and 3 bases from J, with 31 bases between. The CDR3 totals 21 residues. The germline CDR1 and CDR2 sequences are DFQATT and SNEGSKA (reference sequence). The CDR3 is CSARDLGFWTEPLRGTDTQYF. CDR3 sequence (DNA): TGCAGTGCTAGAGATCTGGGGTTTTGGACAGAACCCCTCCGCGGGACAGATACGCAGTATTTT.

The gene calls are TRBV18 and TRBJ2-4; D possibly uses TRBD1 or TRBD2 (5 bases each). Deletions cut 0 bases from V and 8 bases from J, with 17 bases between. CDR1 KGHSH and CDR2 LQKENI come from the germline V gene. The CDR3 totals 16 residues. The CDR3 sequence is CASSPPLTGLADIQYF. CDR3 bases: TGTGCCAGCTCACCACCGCTTACGGGGCTTGCGGACATTCAGTACTTC.